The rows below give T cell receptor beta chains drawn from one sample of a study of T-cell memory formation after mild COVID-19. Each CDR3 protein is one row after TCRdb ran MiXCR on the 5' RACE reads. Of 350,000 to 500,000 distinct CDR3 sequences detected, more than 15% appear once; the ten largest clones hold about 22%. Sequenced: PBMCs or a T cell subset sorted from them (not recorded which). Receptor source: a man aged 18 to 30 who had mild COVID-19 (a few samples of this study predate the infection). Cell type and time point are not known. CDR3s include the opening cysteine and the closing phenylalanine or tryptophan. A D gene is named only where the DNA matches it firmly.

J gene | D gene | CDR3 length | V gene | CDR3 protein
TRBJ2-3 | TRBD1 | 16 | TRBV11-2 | CASSARDRDGGNTQYF
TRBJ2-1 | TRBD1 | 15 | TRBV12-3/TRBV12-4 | CASTLDRGRGNEQFF
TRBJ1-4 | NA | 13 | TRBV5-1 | CASRRDTGEKLFF
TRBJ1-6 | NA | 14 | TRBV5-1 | CASSLLRTNSPLHF
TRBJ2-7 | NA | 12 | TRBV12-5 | CASGLGAAEQYF
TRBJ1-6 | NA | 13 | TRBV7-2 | CASSFGQYSPLHF
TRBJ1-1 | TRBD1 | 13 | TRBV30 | CAWGTGRNTEAFF
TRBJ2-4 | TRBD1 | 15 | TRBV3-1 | CASSLGQGEGNIQYF
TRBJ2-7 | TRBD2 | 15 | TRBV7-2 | CASSLDDSGGREQYF
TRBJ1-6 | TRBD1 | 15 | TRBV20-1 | CSARTGGGLGSPLHF
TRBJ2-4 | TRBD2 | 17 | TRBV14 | CASSQPGRDGAKNIQYF
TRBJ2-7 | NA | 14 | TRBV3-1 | CASSQDRGRYEQYF
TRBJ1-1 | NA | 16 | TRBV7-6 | CASSFGGILSSTEAFF
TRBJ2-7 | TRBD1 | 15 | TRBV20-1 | CSAREDRVGAYEQYF
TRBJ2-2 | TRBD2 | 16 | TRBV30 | CAWSPRGLADTGELFF
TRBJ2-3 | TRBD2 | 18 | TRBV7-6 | CASSLTPTRTSSTDTQYF
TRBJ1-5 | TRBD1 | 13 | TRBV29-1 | CSVGTGAGQPQHF
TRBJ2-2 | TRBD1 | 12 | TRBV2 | CASSRGQESLFF
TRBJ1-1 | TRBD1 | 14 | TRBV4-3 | CASSPDRGKPEAFF
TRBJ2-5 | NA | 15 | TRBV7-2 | CASSPVRGSGETQYF
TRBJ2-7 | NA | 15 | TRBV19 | CASSGGTSVSYEQYF
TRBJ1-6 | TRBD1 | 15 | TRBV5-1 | CASSALQGADSPLHF
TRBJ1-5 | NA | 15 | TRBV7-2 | CASRPGAAGNQPQHF
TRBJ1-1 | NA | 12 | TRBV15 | CATSWGKTEAFF
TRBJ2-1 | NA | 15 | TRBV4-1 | CASSQVKQSYNEQFF
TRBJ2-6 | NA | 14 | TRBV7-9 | CASSLVPGANVLTF
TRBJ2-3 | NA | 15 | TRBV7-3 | CASSETGGPPDTQYF
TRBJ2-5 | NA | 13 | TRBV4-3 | CASSQTLEETQYF
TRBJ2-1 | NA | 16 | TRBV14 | CASSPVGSRLNNEQFF
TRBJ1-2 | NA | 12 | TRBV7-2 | CASSLGRNGYTF
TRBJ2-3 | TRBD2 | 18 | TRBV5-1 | CASSLGSLAGGSGDTQYF
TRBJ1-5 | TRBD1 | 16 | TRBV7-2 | CASSLQGQVGDQPQHF
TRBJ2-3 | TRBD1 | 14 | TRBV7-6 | CASSLTGVADTQYF
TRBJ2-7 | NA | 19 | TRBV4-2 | CASSLRAAGEVFVAYEQYF
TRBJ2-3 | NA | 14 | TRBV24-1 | CATSDLGGPGTQYF
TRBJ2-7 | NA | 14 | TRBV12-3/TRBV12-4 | CASRDGTGTYEQYF
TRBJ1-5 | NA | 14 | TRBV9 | CASSVGQDNQPQHF
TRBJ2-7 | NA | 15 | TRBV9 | CASSVIPAGTHEQYF
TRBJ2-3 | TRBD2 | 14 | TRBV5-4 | CASSTRTSQDTQYF
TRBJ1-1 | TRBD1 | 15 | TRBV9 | CASSPRDRLNTEAFF